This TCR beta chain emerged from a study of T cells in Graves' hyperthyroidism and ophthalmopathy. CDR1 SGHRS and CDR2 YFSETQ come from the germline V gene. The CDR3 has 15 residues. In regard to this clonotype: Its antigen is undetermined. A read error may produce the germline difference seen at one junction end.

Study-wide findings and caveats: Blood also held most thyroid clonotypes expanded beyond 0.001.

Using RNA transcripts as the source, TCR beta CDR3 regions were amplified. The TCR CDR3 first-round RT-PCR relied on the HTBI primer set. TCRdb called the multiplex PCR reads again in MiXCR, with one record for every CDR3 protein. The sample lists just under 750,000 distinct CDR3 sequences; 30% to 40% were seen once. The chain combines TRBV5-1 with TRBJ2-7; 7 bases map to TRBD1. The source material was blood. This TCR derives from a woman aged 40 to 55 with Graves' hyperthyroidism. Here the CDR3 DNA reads TGCGCCAGCAGCCAACAGTTTGGGACAGCCTACGGGCAGTACTTC. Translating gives CASSQQFGTAYGQYF.